Sequencing of this T cell receptor (beta chain) was carried out in a study of CD8 T cells in ankylosing spondylitis. The count of this clonotype is one. Germline-derived CDR1 and CDR2 are MNHEY and SVGAGI. CDR3 length equals 17 residues. Trimming cost V 0 bases and J 4 bases; bases outside gene matches: 7. MiXCR, run by TCRdb on the 5' RACE reads, gives a single entry per CDR3 protein. The sample consists of roughly 150,000 distinct CDR3 sequences, roughly 31% of them appearing once. This clonotype was obtained from a male donor with ankylosing spondylitis. This chain connects TRBV6-5 to TRBJ2-3; TRBD2 aligns across 10 bases. The sequencing input was synovial fluid, either unsorted or a sorted T cell fraction (not recorded which). In nucleotides, the CDR3 is TGTGCCAGCAGTTACTCGGGGCTAGCGGGGGCTGCAGATACGCAGTATTTT. As protein: CASSYSGLAGAADTQYF.